These 25 T cell receptor beta chains were all obtained from the same sample, sequenced in a study of shared clonotypes between healthy human individuals (dated by TCRdb to the early 2020s). Libraries came from the immunoSEQ multiplex PCR assay. Sourced from immuneACCESS, this table was stored by TCRdb with only in-frame sequences that have V and J called. A share of the clones is absent; for the studies checked, an unresolved V gene accounts for under half, and the remainder has no known explanation. In this sample the table shows around 2,000,000 clones, approximately 95% of which occur a single time. Roughly 0.13% of the sample belongs to the ten largest clones. Sequenced input: naive CD4+ T cells sorted from blood. The cell subset or site label on this specimen signifies: CD45RA+ positively selected. Every receptor here comes from a man between 18 and 35 years old in good health.

The rearrangement uses TRBV2 and TRBJ2-7; 9 bases agree with TRBD2. Per germline, CDR1 SNHLY and CDR2 FYNNEI. V gave up 6 bases and J gave up 6 bases; unmatched junction bases: 9. The CDR3 totals 14 residues. In DNA form, the CDR3 reads TGTGCCAGCAGCATAGCGGGGGCCGGATCCGAGCAGTACTTC. Residues: CASSIAGAGSEQYF.

The rearrangement links TRBV10-1 to TRBJ2-1, with 8 nucleotides matching TRBD1. The germline V gene has CDR1 WNHNN and CDR2 SYGVQD (reference sequence). The CDR3 runs to 17 residues. Trimming cost V 6 bases and J 0 bases; bases outside gene matches: 10. The CDR3, as DNA: TGCGCCAGCAGCAAATATCAGGGGGCCAGCTCCTACAATGAGCAGTTCTTC. This encodes CASSKYQGASSYNEQFF.

This clone was observed a single time. J is TRBJ2-3 and V is TRBV10-3, with a weak D call TRBD2 (5 bases). The CDR3 runs to 15 residues. The germline V gene encodes CDR1 ENHRY and CDR2 SYGVKD. Trimming took off 2 bases at V and 2 bases at J, with 11 bases between the two ends. CDR3 residues: CAISEGSGNTDTQYF. CDR3 bases: TGTGCCATCAGTGAGGGGAGCGGAAACACAGATACGCAGTATTTT.

V gene TRBV7-2 combines with J gene TRBJ2-3; D unclear. CDR3 length: 11 residues. V lost 5 bases, J lost 5 bases, and 5 bases lay in between. CDR1 is SGHTA and CDR2 is FQGNSA in the germline V gene. DNA of the CDR3: TGTGCCAGCAGCGCCTTAGATACGCAGTATTTT. Translating it yields CASSALDTQYF.

J is TRBJ2-3 and V is TRBV5-1; 7 nucleotides agree with TRBD1. This CDR3 contains 14 residues. J gave up 14 bases and V 0 bases, and 12 bases lay outside the gene matches. From germline, CDR1 is SGHRS and CDR2 YFSETQ. In nucleotides, the CDR3 is TGCGCCAGCAGCTTGGAGAAGGGGGCTATAACTACGTATTTT. As protein: CASSLEKGAITTYF.

In its sample, this clone was seen once. V and J are TRBV11-2 and TRBJ2-3, with D tentatively TRBD1 or TRBD2 (5 bases each). The length of the CDR3 is 15 residues. Germline values: CDR1 SGHAT, CDR2 FQNNGV. V dropped 5 bases and J dropped 6 bases, with 18 bases sitting between them. The CDR3 protein is CASSTGTKTLDTQYF. Here the CDR3 DNA reads TGTGCCAGCAGCACCGGGACCAAGACTTTGGATACGCAGTATTTT.

The J gene is TRBJ1-4, the V gene TRBV7-3, with D unresolved. The V gene lost 5 bases and the J gene lost 0 bases, with 13 bases spanning the gap. The CDR3 runs to 16 residues. Germline V gives CDR1 SGHTA, CDR2 FQGTGA. The CDR3 DNA reads as TGTGCCAGCAGCCCACTCCACAGCACAACTAATGAAAAACTGTTTTTT. This sequence encodes CASSPLHSTTNEKLFF.

J is TRBJ1-3 and V is TRBV12-5; the match to TRBD1 covers 9 bases. CDR3 length equals 19 residues. Germline V gene lookup returns CDR1 LGHNT and CDR2 FRNRAP. Unmatched junction bases numbered 9, after V lost 0 bases and J lost 0 bases. The CDR3 sequence is CASGLVGTGSPSSGNTIYF. CDR3 coding DNA: TGTGCTAGTGGTTTGGTTGGGACAGGGAGCCCCAGCTCTGGAAACACCATATATTTT.

This clone was counted a single time. The chain combines TRBV5-4 with TRBJ2-2; 7 nucleotides line up with TRBD2. The CDR3 has 17 residues. CDR1 SGHNT and CDR2 YYREEE come from the germline V gene (reference sequence). The trim removed 4 bases at V and 6 bases at J, leaving 15 bases unmatched. CDR3 nucleotides: TGTGCCAGCAGCGGCAAAGAGGGAGGGCCGTGGCCCGGGGAGCTGTTTTTT. Its protein is CASSGKEGGPWPGELFF.

Regarding this clone: Other DNA sequences in this sample translate to the same CDR3. The chain recombines TRBV10-2 with TRBJ2-7, with TRBD2 matching 10 bases. This CDR3 has 14 residues. Unmatched junction bases numbered 2, after V lost 6 bases and J lost 0 bases. The germline V gene has CDR1 WSHSY and CDR2 SAAADI. This CDR3 reads CASRVAGGSYEQYF. Written as DNA, the CDR3 is TGCGCCAGCAGGGTAGCGGGGGGCTCCTACGAGCAGTACTTC.

This rearrangement joins TRBV4-1 to TRBJ2-2; D remains ambiguous. V lost 0 bases to trimming and J lost 9 bases, with 5 bases between them. This CDR3 spans 12 amino acids. Germline V gene data show CDR1 as MGHRA and CDR2 as YSYEKL. As DNA, the CDR3 is TGCGCCAGCAGCCAAGATAGCCGGGAGCTGTTTTTT. Amino acids: CASSQDSRELFF.

The chain couples TRBV6-5 to TRBJ1-1; D remains ambiguous. V lost 6 bases, J lost 0 bases, and 14 bases lay in between. Germline loops: CDR1 MNHEY, CDR2 SVGAGI. The CDR3 totals 15 residues. CDR3: CASSRGVGLNTEAFF. The CDR3, as DNA: TGTGCCAGCAGCCGTGGAGTGGGGTTGAACACTGAAGCTTTCTTT.

This chain uses TRBV19 with TRBJ2-3; maybe TRBD2 (6 bases). The CDR3 is 15 residues long. The V gene lost 5 bases and the J gene lost 0 bases, with 12 bases spanning the gap. The germline gives CDR1 LNHDA, CDR2 SQIVND (reference sequence). The CDR3 region has the DNA TGTGCCAGTAGTGTATCTAGCGCGAGCACAGATACGCAGTATTTT. Translated, it gives CASSVSSASTDTQYF.

The rearrangement links TRBV9 to TRBJ2-2, with D possibly being TRBD1 (5 bases). Trimming removed 0 bases from V and 2 bases from J, with 11 bases in between. The CDR3 has 16 amino acids. The germline V gene encodes CDR1 SGDLS and CDR2 YYNGEE. The CDR3 DNA follows: TGTGCCAGCAGCGTAGTGCCAGGGCCTAACACCGGGGAGCTGTTTTTT. Encoded protein: CASSVVPGPNTGELFF.

CDR3 DNA sequence: TGTGCCAGCAGGAACCCTGGTGGCTCTGGAAACACCATATATTTT. Translation: CASRNPGGSGNTIYF. The chain couples TRBV6-5 to TRBJ1-3; D not certain. V was clipped by 6 bases and J by 0 bases, with 12 bases between them. The germline V gene encodes CDR1 MNHEY and CDR2 SVGAGI. CDR3 length equals 15 residues.

This sequence joins TRBV19 and TRBJ2-6; possibly TRBD1 for D (5 bases). CDR1 is LNHDA, CDR2 SQIVND, per germline (reference sequence). The CDR3 is 17 residues long. The V and J ends lost 4 bases and 0 bases respectively, with 13 bases between them. The CDR3 sequence: CASSKDIQNSGANVLTF. The CDR3 bases are TGTGCCAGTAGTAAGGACATCCAGAACTCTGGGGCCAACGTCCTGACTTTC.

This clone appeared once. The chain joins TRBV2 to TRBJ2-7; D perhaps matches TRBD2 (6 bases). The germline CDR1 and CDR2 sequences are SNHLY and FYNNEI. The CDR3 extends over 17 amino acids. Trimming took 1 base from V and 2 from J, leaving 18 bases between them. The DNA for the CDR3 is TGTGCCAGCAGTGAAGTCAAACCGGGACTTGACACCTACGAGCAGTACTTC. This translates into CASSEVKPGLDTYEQYF.

The chain couples TRBV7-2 to TRBJ2-7; TRBD1 agrees at 7 bases. From germline, CDR1 is SGHTA and CDR2 FQGNSA. Losses at the gene ends were 2 bases for V and 1 base for J; bases not matched to a gene: 5. The CDR3 is made up of 15 amino acids. The CDR3 sequence: CASSLTMGQSYEQYF. The CDR3, as DNA: TGTGCCAGCAGCTTAACCATGGGACAGTCCTACGAGCAGTACTTC.

The chain joins TRBV9 to TRBJ1-4; possibly TRBD1 for D (5 bases). Germline assignment: CDR1 SGDLS and CDR2 YYNGEE. The CDR3 runs to 16 residues. V lost 3 bases and J lost 3, with 15 bases in between. The CDR3 loop reads CASSAPAGQPNEKLFF. The CDR3 region has the DNA TGTGCCAGCAGCGCCCCCGCAGGGCAGCCTAATGAAAAACTGTTTTTT.

V usage is TRBV27 and J usage is TRBJ1-4; D call uncertain. The CDR3 length is 15 residues. Trimming removed 6 bases from V and 0 bases from J, with 11 bases in between. CDR1 is MNHEY and CDR2 is SMNVEV in the germline V gene (reference sequence). DNA of the CDR3: TGTGCCAGCAGCTCCTTCGGGCCAACTAATGAAAAACTGTTTTTT. Encoded protein: CASSSFGPTNEKLFF.

This clone was observed a few times. This sample includes further DNA sequences coding for the same CDR3. The genes are TRBV5-1 and TRBJ2-2, with D hard to call. This CDR3 spans 13 amino acids. The V end lost 4 bases, the J end lost 0 bases, and 4 bases lay between the germline ends. In germline, CDR1 is SGHRS, CDR2 YFSETQ. As DNA, the CDR3 is TGCGCCAGCAGCCCCCCGAACACCGGGGAGCTGTTTTTT. Translation gives CASSPPNTGELFF.

This clone has only one observation. The chain joins TRBV27 to TRBJ1-6; TRBD1 aligns across 7 bases. CDR1 and CDR2 (germline): MNHEY, SMNVEV (reference sequence). V was clipped by 1 base and J by 7 bases; unmatched bases: 4. The CDR3 spans 15 residues. The CDR3 reads CASSLLGQPNSPLHF. The CDR3 DNA is TGTGCCAGCAGTTTATTGGGACAGCCGAATTCACCCCTCCACTTT.

J is TRBJ2-3 and V is TRBV5-1; 8 bases line up with TRBD2. The CDR3 is made up of 17 amino acids. The trim removed 4 bases at V and 2 bases at J, leaving 12 bases unmatched. The V gene's germline CDR1 is SGHRS and CDR2 YFSETQ. CDR3 loop: CASSPGGSYPSTDTQYF. CDR3 in DNA: TGCGCCAGCAGCCCGGGGGGGAGTTATCCGTCCACAGATACGCAGTATTTT.

This CDR3 reads CASTRQGDYGYTF. CDR3 in DNA: TGCGCCAGCACCCGACAGGGTGACTATGGCTACACCTTC. The chain recombines TRBV10-2 with TRBJ1-2, with TRBD1 matching 7 bases. There are 13 residues in the CDR3. Germline CDR1 and CDR2: WSHSY and SAAADI. The trim removed 7 bases at V and 3 bases at J, leaving 5 bases unmatched.

The chain links TRBV5-6 to TRBJ1-1, with a possible D match to TRBD1 (5 bases). V was shortened by 1 base and J by 4 bases, with 17 bases between the two germline ends. The CDR3 is made up of 16 amino acids. Per germline, CDR1 SGHDT and CDR2 YYEEEE. Here the CDR3 DNA reads TGTGCCAGCAGCTTGAAAGGTGGCAGGGCTACCACTGAAGCTTTCTTT. As protein: CASSLKGGRATTEAFF. Combining the CDR3 with reference TRBV5-6 and TRBJ1-1 gives the whole variable domain DAGVTQSPTHLIKTRGQQVTLRCSPKSGHDTVSWYQQALGQGPQFIFQYYEEEERQRGNFPDRFSGHQFPNYSSELNVNALLLGDSALYLCASSLKGGRATTEAFFGQGTRLTVV.